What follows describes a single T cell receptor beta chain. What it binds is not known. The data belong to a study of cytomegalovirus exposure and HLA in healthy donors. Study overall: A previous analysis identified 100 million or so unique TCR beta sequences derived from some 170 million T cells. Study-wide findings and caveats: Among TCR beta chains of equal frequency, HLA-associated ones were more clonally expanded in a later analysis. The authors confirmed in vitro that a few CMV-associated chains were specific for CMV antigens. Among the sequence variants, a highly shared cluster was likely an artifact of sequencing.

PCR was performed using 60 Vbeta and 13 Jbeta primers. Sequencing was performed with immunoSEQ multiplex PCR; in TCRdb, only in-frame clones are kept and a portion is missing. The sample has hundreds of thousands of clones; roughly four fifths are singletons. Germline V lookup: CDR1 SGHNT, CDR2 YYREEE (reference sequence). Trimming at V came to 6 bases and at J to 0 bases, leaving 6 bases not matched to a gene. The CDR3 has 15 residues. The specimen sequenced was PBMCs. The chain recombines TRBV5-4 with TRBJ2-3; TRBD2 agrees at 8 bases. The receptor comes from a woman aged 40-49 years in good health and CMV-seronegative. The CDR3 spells CASNRRGGSTDTQYF. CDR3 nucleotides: TGTGCCAGCAACCGACGGGGGGGTAGCACAGATACGCAGTATTTT.